These 32 T cell receptor beta chains share one sample of origin, sequenced in a study of cytomegalovirus exposure and HLA in healthy donors. Both 60 Vbeta primers and 13 Jbeta primers went into the PCR. The table came from immunoSEQ multiplex PCR; TCRdb's copy has only in-frame clones and leaves some out. The sample includes approximately 120,000 clones, about 15% of them seen just once. The sequencing input was PBMCs. These TCRs come from a female donor in good health and CMV-seropositive.

A word on this clone: Other DNA sequences in the same sample also yield this CDR3. This chain connects TRBV28 to TRBJ1-6; TRBD1 might be the D (5 bases). The CDR3 is 13 residues long. Germline loops: CDR1 MDHEN, CDR2 SYDVKM. Trimming left V 3 bases short and J 6 bases short, with 6 bases between. In DNA, the CDR3 is TGTGCCAGCAGTTTCAGGGCTAATTCACCCCTCCACTTT. Translating gives CASSFRANSPLHF.

The chain recombines TRBV30 with TRBJ1-1; D is uncertain. This CDR3 has 12 amino acids. Germline V gene sequence: CDR1 GTSNPN, CDR2 SVGIG (reference sequence). V lost 2 bases and J lost 1, with 5 bases in between. The CDR3 reads CAWSRANTEAFF. The DNA of the CDR3 is TGTGCCTGGAGTCGAGCGAACACTGAAGCTTTCTTT.

This clone was recorded only once. The chain uses TRBV15 and TRBJ2-1, with 9 bases that match TRBD2. J gave up 7 bases and V 0 bases, and 7 bases lay outside the gene matches. Germline CDR1 reads LNHNV; CDR2 reads YYDKDF (reference sequence). The CDR3 covers 16 residues. CDR3 in amino acids: CATSRDLAGGGNEQFF. The DNA for the CDR3 is TGTGCCACCAGCAGAGATCTGGCGGGAGGGGGAAATGAGCAGTTCTTC. The whole variable domain, remainder taken from reference TRBV15 and TRBJ2-1, is DAMVIQNPRYQVTQFGKPVTLSCSQTLNHNVMYWYQQKSSQAPKLLFHYYDKDFNNEADTPDNFQSRRPNTSFCFLDIRSPGLGDTAMYLCATSRDLAGGGNEQFFGPGTRLTVL.

This clone occurred a few times. The chain has TRBV7-2 and TRBJ2-1; TRBD2 matches 8 bases. V dropped 5 bases and J dropped 4; count of bases not matched to a gene: 16. The CDR3 extends over 18 amino acids. CDR1 and CDR2 (germline): SGHTA, FQGNSA. The CDR3 reads CASSLRGGIAGRYNEQFF. CDR3 in DNA: TGTGCCAGCAGCCTTAGAGGGGGTATAGCGGGGCGGTACAATGAGCAGTTCTTC.

The V gene is TRBV5-6, the J gene TRBJ2-1; TRBD2 agrees at 12 bases. Germline values: CDR1 SGHDT, CDR2 YYEEEE. CDR3 size: 17 residues. V trimming: 2 bases; J trimming: 5 bases; junction bases outside the gene matches: 8. This CDR3 is CASSFLSSGRAHNEQFF. The CDR3, as DNA: TGTGCCAGCAGCTTTTTATCTAGCGGGAGGGCCCACAATGAGCAGTTCTTC.

The V gene is TRBV7-8, the J gene TRBJ1-1; D might be TRBD1 (5 bases). V gave up 4 bases and J gave up 4 bases, with 10 bases separating them. This CDR3 is built from 13 residues. The germline gives CDR1 SGHVS, CDR2 FQNEAQ. CDR3 amino acids: CASSWGGTTEAFF. In nucleotides, the CDR3 is TGTGCCAGCAGCTGGGGGGGGACCACTGAAGCTTTCTTT.

Of note for this clone: This is likely a read error, given that the CDR3 carries no conserved phenylalanine or tryptophan at its end. This chain uses TRBV28 with TRBJ2-7, with D possibly matching TRBD1 (5 bases). Germline values: CDR1 MDHEN, CDR2 SYDVKM. V was pared by 5 bases and J by 4 bases, with 12 bases between. The CDR3 has 13 residues. The CDR3 reads CASSPRQNYEQYL. The CDR3 coding sequence is TGTGCCAGCAGTCCTCGACAGAATTACGAGCAGTACCTC.

This clone was detected a few times. The J gene is TRBJ1-2, the V gene TRBV28; TRBD1 might be the D (6 bases). V dropped 2 bases and J dropped 0 bases, with 13 bases sitting between them. This CDR3 is built from 16 residues. The germline CDR1 and CDR2 sequences are MDHEN and SYDVKM. CDR3 DNA: TGTGCCAGCAGTTTACCGATCAGGGGCCCTAACTATGGCTACACCTTC. This sequence encodes CASSLPIRGPNYGYTF.

The genes are TRBV6-1 and TRBJ1-2, with D unclear. Germline loops: CDR1 MNHNS, CDR2 SASEGT. The V end lost 6 bases, the J end lost 4 bases, and 6 bases lay between the germline ends. The CDR3 spans 11 residues. The chain's CDR3 is CASSPSYGYTF. CDR3 bases: TGTGCCAGCAGCCCCAGCTATGGCTACACCTTC.

This clone has a handful of counts. V is TRBV5-6 and J is TRBJ2-1; D is unclear. CDR3 length equals 12 residues. Trimming shortened V by 5 bases and J by 13 bases, and 16 bases separated the two germline ends. CDR1 and CDR2 (germline): SGHDT, YYEEEE. The CDR3 spells CASSPRGETQFF. CDR3 nucleotides: TGTGCCAGCAGTCCAAGAGGCGAGACCCAGTTCTTC.

There are a few counts of this clone. V is TRBV28 and J is TRBJ2-1, with D tentatively TRBD2 (5 bases). Germline CDR1 and CDR2: MDHEN and SYDVKM. The V gene lost 3 bases and the J gene lost 15 bases, with 21 bases spanning the gap. CDR3 length: 14 amino acids. The CDR3 nucleotides are TGTGCCAGCAGTTTGAGTGCCGGGGATTATTTTCGGTTCTTC. As protein: CASSLSAGDYFRFF. The whole variable domain, remainder taken from reference TRBV28 and TRBJ2-1, is DVKVTQSSRYLVKRTGEKVFLECVQDMDHENMFWYRQDPGLGLRLIYFSYDVKMKEKGDIPEGYSVSREKKERFSLILESASTNQTSMYLCASSLSAGDYFRFFGPGTRLTVL.

This clone came up a few times. The same CDR3 can be traced to other DNA sequences in this sample. The V gene is TRBV5-1, the J gene TRBJ1-1; D ambiguous. Deletions cut 3 bases from V and 6 bases from J, with 15 bases between. The CDR3 contains 14 residues. CDR1 and CDR2 from the germline V gene are SGHRS and YFSETQ. CDR3 region: CASSSEPAGAEAFF. The CDR3 coding sequence is TGCGCCAGCAGCTCAGAGCCCGCGGGAGCTGAAGCTTTCTTT.

The chain combines TRBV6-6 with TRBJ1-2, with 7 bases that match TRBD1. The germline V gene has CDR1 MNHNY and CDR2 SVGAGI (reference sequence). The CDR3 is 13 residues long. The trim removed 2 bases at V and 7 bases at J, leaving 4 bases unmatched. The CDR3 DNA reads TGTGCCAGCAGTTACCAAGGGGGCGTTGGCTACACCTTC. It specifies CASSYQGGVGYTF.

V and J are TRBV6-5 and TRBJ1-2, with 7 bases that match TRBD1. CDR1 and CDR2 (germline): MNHEY, SVGAGI. J was trimmed by 3 bases and V by 2 bases; bases with no gene match: 6. The CDR3 length is 15 residues. The CDR3 region has the DNA TGTGCCAGCAGTTACAGACAGGGCGTGGACTATGGCTACACCTTC. The encoded protein is CASSYRQGVDYGYTF.

This clone turned up a few times. The chain is built from TRBV28 and TRBJ2-3; TRBD2 matches 10 bases. The CDR3 runs to 16 residues. Germline V CDR1 and CDR2: MDHEN, SYDVKM. After removal of 4 bases from V and 3 bases from J, the junction contained 7 bases not matched to a gene. For the CDR3, the DNA is TGTGCCAGCAGTTCTAACCCGGGACTAGCGACAGATACGCAGTATTTT. Translation: CASSSNPGLATDTQYF.

The rearrangement uses TRBV5-6 and TRBJ2-7, with 8 bases aligning to TRBD1. Germline V gene data show CDR1 as SGHDT and CDR2 as YYEEEE. This CDR3 region has 16 residues. The trim removed 3 bases at V and 4 bases at J, leaving 12 bases unmatched. CDR3 coding DNA: TGTGCCAGCAGCTGGGGCCCGGACAGGGTCTTGTACGAGCAGTACTTC. Amino acids: CASSWGPDRVLYEQYF.

The sample holds one count of this clone. The rearrangement uses TRBV27 and TRBJ1-3; 9 bases are shared with TRBD1. CDR3 length: 13 residues. The junction had 6 bases not matched to a gene; V was cut back by 6 bases and J by 9 bases. Germline CDR1 MNHEY, CDR2 SMNVEV (reference sequence). CDR3 residues: CASRPGQGVTIYF. The CDR3 DNA follows: TGTGCCAGCAGGCCGGGACAGGGTGTCACCATATATTTT.

This clone was detected only a few times. The chain links TRBV27 to TRBJ1-1, with 8 bases that match TRBD1. The germline V gene encodes CDR1 MNHEY and CDR2 SMNVEV (reference sequence). After removal of 5 bases from V and 2 bases from J, the junction contained 4 bases not matched to a gene. The CDR3 is 14 amino acids. The CDR3 spells CASSRTGLNTEAFF. The CDR3 nucleotides read TGTGCCAGCAGTCGGACAGGGCTAAACACTGAAGCTTTCTTT.

CDR3 protein: CASSSTGYGYTF. The CDR3 DNA follows: TGTGCCAGCAGCTCGACAGGCTATGGCTACACCTTC. The V and J genes are TRBV7-9 and TRBJ1-2, with a tentative D call TRBD1 (6 bases). The CDR3 totals 12 residues. Trimming stripped 4 bases from V and 4 bases from J, with 7 bases between. Germline V lookup: CDR1 SEHNR, CDR2 FQNEAQ (reference sequence). Together with reference TRBV7-9 and TRBJ1-2, the CDR3 gives the full variable domain: DTGVSQNPRHKITKRGQNVTFRCDPISEHNRLYWYRQTLGQGPEFLTYFQNEAQLEKSRLLSDRFSAERPKGSFSTLEIQRTEQGDSAMYLCASSSTGYGYTFGSGTRLTVV.

This clone was counted between two and nine times. DNA of the CDR3: TGTGCCAGCAGTACCCGAAGCAGGGATCAGCCCCAGCATTTT. As protein: CASSTRSRDQPQHF. The chain links TRBV6-5 to TRBJ1-5; D possibly corresponds to TRBD1 (5 bases). The V gene's germline CDR1 is MNHEY and CDR2 SVGAGI. This CDR3 contains 14 residues. V lost 5 bases, J lost 5 bases, and 13 bases lay in between.

The CDR3 here is CASSYGGAGEDGYTF. The CDR3 nucleotides are TGTGCCAGCAGTTACGGCGGTGCGGGGGAGGATGGCTACACCTTC. This chain connects TRBV2 to TRBJ1-2; D may be TRBD1 (5 bases). Germline V gives CDR1 SNHLY, CDR2 FYNNEI. The CDR3 length is 15 residues. Trimming took off 5 bases at V and 6 bases at J, with 19 bases between the two ends.

V and J are TRBV30 and TRBJ1-5, with TRBD1 matching 9 bases. Looked up from germline, CDR1 is GTSNPN and CDR2 is SVGIG (reference sequence). With V trimmed by 6 bases and J by 3 bases, 9 bases remained unmatched. The CDR3 is 15 residues long. CDR3 region: CACPPGQGNNQPQHF. The CDR3 nucleotides are TGTGCCTGTCCTCCGGGACAGGGCAACAATCAGCCCCAGCATTTT.

With respect to this clone: Because the CDR3 is missing its conserved closing phenylalanine or tryptophan, this is likely a read error. The chain carries TRBV2 and TRBJ1-5; maybe TRBD1 (6 bases). Germline CDR1 is SNHLY and CDR2 is FYNNEI. There are 13 residues in the CDR3. Written as DNA, the CDR3 is TGTGGGTCGAGCGGGACAAATAATCAGCCCCAGCATGTT. It encodes CGSSGTNNQPQHV.

This clone was detected only a few times. The chain couples TRBV7-9 to TRBJ2-5, with 8 bases fitting TRBD2. The V gene end was trimmed by 1 base and the J gene end by 6 bases; junction bases not matched to a gene: 13. The germline gives CDR1 SEHNR, CDR2 FQNEAQ (reference sequence). The CDR3 covers 17 residues. For the CDR3, the DNA is TGTGCCAGCAGCTTAGGCCCCCCCAGCGGGAGTACGAAGACCCAGTACTTC. This gives the protein CASSLGPPSGSTKTQYF.

The chain uses TRBV2 and TRBJ2-1, with TRBD2 identical over 9 bases. The V gene's germline CDR1 is SNHLY and CDR2 FYNNEI. J was trimmed by 5 bases and V by 6 bases; bases with no gene match: 8. CDR3 length: 15 amino acids. The CDR3 nucleotides are TGTGCCAGCAGCCGATTGACTAGCGGTCACAATGAGCAGTTCTTC. Its protein product is CASSRLTSGHNEQFF.

The chain uses TRBV19 and TRBJ2-2, with D possibly TRBD1 on 5 matching bases. V was shortened by 3 bases and J by 4 bases, with 15 bases between the two germline ends. The CDR3 contains 16 residues. Germline assignment: CDR1 LNHDA and CDR2 SQIVND (reference sequence). CDR3 sequence reads: CASSMERGVGTGELFF. The CDR3 DNA reads as TGTGCCAGTAGTATGGAAAGGGGCGTAGGCACCGGGGAGCTGTTTTTT.

The rearrangement links TRBV18 to TRBJ1-5, with TRBD1 as a possible D gene (5 bases). The CDR3 extends over 15 amino acids. CDR1 is KGHSH and CDR2 is LQKENI in the germline V gene. V was cut by 3 bases and J by 0 bases, with 9 bases left in between. The CDR3: CASSPAGYSNQPQHF. The CDR3 bases are TGTGCCAGCTCACCTGCAGGGTATAGCAATCAGCCCCAGCATTTT.

As regards this clone: A junction end diverges from the germline sequence, so it may reflect a read error. The rearrangement links TRBV7-7 to TRBJ1-2; D might be TRBD1 (5 bases). This CDR3 is 14 amino acids long. Germline V CDR1 and CDR2: SSHAT, FNYEAQ (reference sequence). The CDR3 reads CASSGRQNNYGYTF. The DNA of the CDR3 is TGTGCTAGCAGCGGCCGACAGAATAACTATGGCTACACCTTC.

The J gene is TRBJ2-3, the V gene TRBV6-1; D might be TRBD2 (5 bases). This CDR3 is built from 17 residues. From germline, CDR1 is MNHNS and CDR2 SASEGT. V was cut by 3 bases and J by 0 bases, with 16 bases left in between. Here the CDR3 reads CASSEFPSGASTDTQYF. CDR3 in DNA: TGTGCCAGCAGTGAGTTCCCCAGCGGAGCTAGCACAGATACGCAGTATTTT.

The chain recombines TRBV5-6 with TRBJ1-1, with D perhaps matching TRBD1 (5 bases). Germline values: CDR1 SGHDT, CDR2 YYEEEE. This CDR3 region has 13 residues. V lost 5 bases and J 2 bases, leaving 10 bases between the germline ends. CDR3 in amino acids: CASSDSLNTEAFF. CDR3 DNA sequence: TGTGCCAGCAGTGACAGTTTAAACACTGAAGCTTTCTTT.

This chain joins TRBV11-2 and TRBJ1-2; 7 bases map to TRBD1. The V segment lost 5 bases and the J segment 8 bases; nucleotides outside the gene matches: 8. In germline, CDR1 is SGHAT, CDR2 FQNNGV. The CDR3 runs to 13 residues. The CDR3 nucleotides are TGTGCCAGCAGCCTCCAGACAGGGTTAGGCTACACCTTC. Amino acids: CASSLQTGLGYTF.

The chain has TRBV7-2 and TRBJ2-5; 8 bases align to TRBD2. There are 15 residues in the CDR3. From germline, CDR1 is SGHTA and CDR2 FQGNSA. The junction had 8 bases not matched to a gene; V was cut back by 6 bases and J by 2 bases. This chain's CDR3 is CASSLRGRPQETQYF. The CDR3 nucleotides are TGTGCCAGCAGTTTACGCGGGAGGCCGCAAGAGACCCAGTACTTC.